The T cell receptor (beta chain) under discussion was sequenced for a study of control samples from healthy donors and cancer patients. Clones were sequenced by immunoSEQ multiplex PCR, and TCRdb holds only the in-frame ones, with some missing. The sample includes under 150,000 clones, roughly 90% seen only once; the top ten take over 9%. Germline V gives CDR1 GTSNPN, CDR2 SVGIG (reference sequence). This CDR3 is built from 15 residues. V was pared by 2 bases and J by 6 bases, with 9 bases of the junction left unmatched. This chain joins TRBV30 and TRBJ2-3; the match to TRBD1 covers 9 bases. The receptor was derived from a man aged 25-45 years in good health. Sequences were obtained from blood. The CDR3 sequence: CAWSMGQGFHDTQYF. The DNA of the CDR3 is TGTGCCTGGAGTATGGGACAGGGATTTCACGATACGCAGTATTTT.